The 9 T cell receptor beta chains given below trace back to one sample, sequenced in a study of blood T cells in healthy people across ages (dated by TCRdb to about 2015). Preparation of the library involved 5' RACE. The sequencer listed for this sample is Illumina HiSeq 2500. The second PCR ran for roughly 7 to 12 cycles and used a J-beta primer mix along with a sample-barcoded 5' primer. The public reads were quality trimmed at Q25 with fastp and then assembled into clones with MiXCR by TCRdb, keeping productive beta chains. Each entry is one CDR3 protein sequence, shown with its most common DNA and genes. The sample table lists roughly 1.6 million distinct CDR3 sequences, around 35% of them with a count of one. The ten largest clones take up around 11% of the sample. The sequencing sample was made of blood. The receptors here all came from a young woman in good health.

This clonotype was observed at least ten times. One junction end does not reproduce the germline sequence, and a read error may be involved. The chain has TRBV5-1 and TRBJ1-5; D is uncertain. Germline-derived CDR1 and CDR2 are SGHRS and YFSETQ. This CDR3 is 13 amino acids long. For the CDR3, the DNA is TGTGCCAGCAGCGCGGATAGCAATCAGCCCCAGCATTTT. Protein product: CASSADSNQPQHF.

The chain recombines TRBV7-9 with TRBJ2-3; D might be TRBD1 (6 bases). This CDR3 is built from 14 residues. Per germline, CDR1 SEHNR and CDR2 FQNEAQ (reference sequence). With 8 bases removed from V and 3 bases from J, the gap between germline ends came to 15 bases. CDR3 sequence reads: CASWELGATDTQYF. The CDR3 DNA reads TGTGCCAGCTGGGAGCTGGGGGCAACAGATACGCAGTATTTT.

This clonotype turned up a few times. V gene TRBV7-6 combines with J gene TRBJ2-5; possible D gene TRBD1, 6 bases. V was clipped by 3 bases and J by 6 bases, with 17 bases between them. CDR3 size: 15 residues. Germline V gives CDR1 SGHVS, CDR2 FNYEAQ. CDR3 region: CASSFHRGYRQTQYF. The CDR3 DNA sequence: TGTGCCAGCAGCTTTCATAGGGGGTACCGTCAGACCCAGTACTTC.

The J gene is TRBJ2-2, the V gene TRBV27, with D possibly matching TRBD2 (7 bases). V lost 7 bases, J lost 3 bases, and 18 bases lay in between. This CDR3 contains 16 residues. The V gene's germline CDR1 is MNHEY and CDR2 SMNVEV (reference sequence). CDR3 residues: CASTPWGGRDTGELFF. In DNA form, the CDR3 reads TGTGCCAGCACCCCGTGGGGGGGCCGGGACACCGGGGAGCTGTTTTTT.

The chain employs TRBV9 and TRBJ2-3; 10 bases match TRBD2. The germline V gene has CDR1 SGDLS and CDR2 YYNGEE. With V trimmed by 4 bases and J by 5 bases, 10 bases remained unmatched. CDR3 length: 16 residues. CDR3 sequence (DNA): TGTGCCAGCAGCCCCCTGGGAAGCGGGGGGGGAGATACGCAGTATTTT. It encodes CASSPLGSGGGDTQYF. Supplemented by reference TRBV9 and TRBJ2-3, the full variable domain reads DSGVTQTPKHLITATGQRVTLRCSPRSGDLSVYWYQQSLDQGLQFLIQYYNGEERAKGNILERFSAQQFPDLHSELNLSSLELGDSALYFCASSPLGSGGGDTQYFGPGTRLTVL.

The chain employs TRBV6-5 and TRBJ2-1; D is undetermined. The V gene's germline CDR1 is MNHEY and CDR2 SVGAGI. V lost 4 bases to trimming and J lost 0 bases, with 10 bases between them. This CDR3 spans 15 amino acids. DNA for the CDR3: TGTGCCAGCAGTTCCGCTCATAGCTCCTACAATGAGCAGTTCTTC. This codes for CASSSAHSSYNEQFF.

The chain couples TRBV6-1 to TRBJ2-7; D unresolved. Trimming pared 4 bases from V and 0 bases from J, leaving 7 bases between. Per germline, CDR1 MNHNS and CDR2 SASEGT. There are 13 residues in the CDR3. CDR3 in amino acids: CASSVTISYEQYF. CDR3 nucleotide sequence: TGTGCCAGCAGTGTGACCATCTCCTACGAGCAGTACTTC.

This clonotype was recorded a few times. The chain carries TRBV13 and TRBJ2-1; the D is unclear. Germline CDR1 PRHDT, CDR2 FYEKMQ (reference sequence). Trimming removed 2 bases from V and 2 bases from J, with 7 bases in between. The length of the CDR3 is 14 residues. The CDR3 sequence: CASSLYYTYNEQFF. CDR3 in DNA: TGTGCCAGCAGCTTATACTACACCTACAATGAGCAGTTCTTC.

This chain joins TRBV27 and TRBJ2-1; the match to TRBD2 covers 12 bases. The length of the CDR3 is 15 residues. The ends lost 8 bases at V and 9 bases at J; junction bases unmatched: 11. Germline assignment: CDR1 MNHEY and CDR2 SMNVEV (reference sequence). CDR3 coding DNA: TGTGCCAGCTTAAGACTAGCGGGGGTAGCGGGTGAGCAGTTCTTC. The encoded protein is CASLRLAGVAGEQFF.